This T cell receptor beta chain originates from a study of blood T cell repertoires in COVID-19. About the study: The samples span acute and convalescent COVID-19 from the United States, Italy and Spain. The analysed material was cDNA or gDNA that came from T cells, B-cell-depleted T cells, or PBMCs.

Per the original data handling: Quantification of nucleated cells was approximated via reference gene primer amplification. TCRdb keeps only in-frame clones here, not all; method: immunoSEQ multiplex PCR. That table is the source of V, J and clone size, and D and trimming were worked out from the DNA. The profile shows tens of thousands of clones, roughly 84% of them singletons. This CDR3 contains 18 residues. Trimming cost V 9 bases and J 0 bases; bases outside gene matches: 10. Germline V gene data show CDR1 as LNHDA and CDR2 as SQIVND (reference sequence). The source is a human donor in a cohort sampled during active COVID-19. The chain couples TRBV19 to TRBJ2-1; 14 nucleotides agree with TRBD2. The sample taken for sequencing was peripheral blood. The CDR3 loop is CASLGLAGGSSSYNEQFF. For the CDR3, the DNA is TGTGCCAGCTTAGGACTAGCGGGGGGCTCCAGCTCCTACAATGAGCAGTTCTTC.